This T cell receptor (beta chain) was profiled in a study of cytomegalovirus exposure and HLA in healthy donors. Trimming removed 6 bases from V and 4 bases from J, with 21 bases in between. The CDR3 is made up of 16 amino acids. Looked up from germline, CDR1 is LNHDA and CDR2 is SQIVND (reference sequence). There are a few counts of this clone. Its cognate antigen is unknown. Among the donors, all were healthy bone marrow donors. The study's findings and limits: The productive fraction for most TCR beta V segments was about 87% or about 30% in an earlier analysis. Researchers left out some V segments, among them TRBV6-2 and TRBV6-3, as indistinguishable.

Use of 60 Vbeta and 13 Jbeta primers characterized the PCR. Clones were read by immunoSEQ multiplex PCR, and TCRdb kept only the in-frame ones, dropping some. The table includes over 100,000 clones, 60% to 80% detected once. The sample consisted of PBMCs. This TCR derives from a man aged 55 to 70 in good health and CMV-seropositive. The chain has TRBV19 and TRBJ1-1; a possible D gene is TRBD1 (5 bases). CDR3 DNA sequence: TGTGCCAGTAGGAATGCCCCCGTGGGTCAGGGCACTGAAGCTTTCTTT. Its translation: CASRNAPVGQGTEAFF. The full variable domain, rest sourced from reference TRBV19 and TRBJ1-1, is DGGITQSPKYLFRKEGQNVTLSCEQNLNHDAMYWYRQDPGQGLRLIYYSQIVNDFQKGDIAEGYSVSREKKESFPLTVTSAQKNPTAFYLCASRNAPVGQGTEAFFGQGTRLTVV.